This TCR beta chain was recovered during a study of T cells in Graves' hyperthyroidism and ophthalmopathy. The investigators amplified TCR beta CDR3 regions from RNA transcripts. HTBI primers were the set used in a first-round RT-PCR of the TCR CDR3. TCRdb recomputed calls from the multiplex PCR reads with MiXCR, one row per CDR3 protein. Of almost 600,000 distinct CDR3 sequences in the sample, more than 45% are singletons; the top ten hold about 8.3%. Concerning this clonotype: Its antigen is still unknown.

Findings and limits, study-wide: The model forecast ophthalmopathy, anticipating it by a median approximately 7 months before onset.

Germline values: CDR1 SNHLY, CDR2 FYNNEI. The trim removed 1 base at V and 13 bases at J, leaving 1 base unmatched. This CDR3 comprises 12 residues. Researchers defined stable Graves' hyperthyroidism as no ophthalmopathy progression within 18 months. The J gene is TRBJ2-6, the V gene TRBV2; 7 bases agree with TRBD1. This clonotype was obtained from a woman aged 18-30 years with Graves' hyperthyroidism. Sequencing used peripheral blood or thyroid tissue (not recorded which). The CDR3 sequence: CASSEGGQVLTF. CDR3 sequence (DNA): TGTGCCAGCAGTGAAGGGGGACAGGTCCTGACTTTC.